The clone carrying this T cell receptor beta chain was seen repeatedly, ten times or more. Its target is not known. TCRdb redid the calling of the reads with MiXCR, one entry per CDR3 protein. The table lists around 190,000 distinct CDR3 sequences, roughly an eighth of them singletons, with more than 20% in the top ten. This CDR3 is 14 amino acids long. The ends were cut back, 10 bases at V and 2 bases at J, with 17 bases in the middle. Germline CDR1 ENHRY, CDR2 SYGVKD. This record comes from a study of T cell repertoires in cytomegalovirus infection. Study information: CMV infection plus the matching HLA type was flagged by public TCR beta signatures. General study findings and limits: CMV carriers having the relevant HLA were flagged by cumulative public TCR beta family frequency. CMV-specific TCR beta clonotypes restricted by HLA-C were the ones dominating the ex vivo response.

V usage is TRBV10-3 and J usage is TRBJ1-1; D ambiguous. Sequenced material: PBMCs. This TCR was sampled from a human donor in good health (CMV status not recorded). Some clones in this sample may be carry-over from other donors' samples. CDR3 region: CATKSGPSNTEAFF. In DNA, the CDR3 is TGTGCCACCAAGAGCGGACCCTCAAACACTGAAGCTTTCTTT.